Sequencing of this T cell receptor (beta chain) was carried out in a study of PD-1 blockade in classical Hodgkin lymphoma. Study context: Intravenous delivery of nivolumab at 3 mg/kg to patients occurred every 2 weeks. Study-level results: Exclusion was the outcome for patients who began nivolumab under 1 year after ASCT. CD4+ TCR diversity, unlike CD8+, rose significantly by C4D1.

Measured with immunoSEQ multiplex PCR; TCRdb has only the in-frame clones, and not every one. The sample shows tens of thousands of clones, roughly 92% of them seen only once. The CDR3 has 15 amino acids. V was pared by 8 bases and J by 2 bases, with 5 bases of the junction left unmatched. The germline V gene has CDR1 SGHRS and CDR2 YFSETQ. Concerning this clone: Its antigen is still unknown.

Sample time point: cycle 4 day 1 (C4D1), after six to seven weeks of nivolumab. Each patient relapsed following autologous stem cell transplantation, and prior brentuximab vedotin exposure differed. The sequence was obtained from a human donor with classical Hodgkin lymphoma. The chain combines TRBV5-1 with TRBJ2-3; 13 bases map to TRBD2. The material was peripheral blood mononuclear cells (PBMCs), obtained before the fourth cycle of nivolumab. The DNA of the CDR3 is TGCGCCAGTTGGGGACTAGCGGGAAACACAGATACGCAGTATTTT. Protein sequence: CASWGLAGNTDTQYF.